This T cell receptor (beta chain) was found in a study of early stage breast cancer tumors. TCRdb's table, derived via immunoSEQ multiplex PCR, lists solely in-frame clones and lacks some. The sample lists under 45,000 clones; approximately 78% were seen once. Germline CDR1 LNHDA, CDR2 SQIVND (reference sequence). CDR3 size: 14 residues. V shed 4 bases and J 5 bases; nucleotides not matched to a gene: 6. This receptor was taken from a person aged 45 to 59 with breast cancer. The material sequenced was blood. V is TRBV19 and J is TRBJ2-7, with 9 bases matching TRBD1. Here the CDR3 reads CASSTGTGFDEQYF. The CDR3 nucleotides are TGTGCCAGTAGTACAGGGACAGGGTTCGACGAGCAGTACTTC.